The 17 T cell receptor beta chains below come from one sample, sequenced in a study of cytomegalovirus exposure and HLA in healthy donors. Assay used: immunoSEQ multiplex PCR; TCRdb lists only in-frame clones, some missing. The sample consists of roughly 230,000 clones, 80% to 95% of them appearing once. The sequenced sample was PBMCs. The receptors were gathered from a woman aged 25 to 39 in good health and CMV-seronegative.

The chain uses TRBV7-3 and TRBJ2-3; perhaps D is TRBD1 or TRBD2 (6 bases each). The CDR3 covers 16 residues. Germline values: CDR1 SGHTA, CDR2 FQGTGA. Trimming took off 2 bases at V and 1 base at J, with 13 bases between the two ends. CDR3 DNA sequence: TGTGCCAGCAGCTTAGGCAGGGGAGGTGGCACAGATACGCAGTATTTT. Its protein is CASSLGRGGGTDTQYF.

The chain is built from TRBV5-4 and TRBJ2-3; TRBD1 matches at 8 bases. Losses at the gene ends were 2 bases for V and 3 bases for J; bases not matched to a gene: 5. This CDR3 is built from 15 residues. Germline CDR1 SGHNT, CDR2 YYREEE (reference sequence). CDR3 residues: CASSLDRGGTDTQYF. The CDR3 DNA is TGTGCCAGCAGCTTAGACAGGGGAGGAACAGATACGCAGTATTTT.

The chain is built from TRBV4-1 and TRBJ2-1; D might be TRBD2 (5 bases). Germline V gene sequence: CDR1 MGHRA, CDR2 YSYEKL. The CDR3 has 16 amino acids. V gave up 2 bases and J gave up 6 bases, with 17 bases separating them. Here the CDR3 DNA reads TGCGCCAGCAGCCAATGGGCGGAGGAGTACGTCAATGAGCAGTTCTTC. As protein: CASSQWAEEYVNEQFF.

The chain uses TRBV7-9 and TRBJ1-5, with D tentatively TRBD1 (5 bases). This CDR3 has 15 amino acids. Trimming took 5 bases from V and 4 from J, leaving 15 bases between them. Germline CDR1 SEHNR, CDR2 FQNEAQ (reference sequence). CDR3 nucleotide sequence: TGTGCCAGCAGCCCCAGCGGCAGGGATAATCAGCCCCAGCATTTT. Its protein is CASSPSGRDNQPQHF. Filled out from reference TRBV7-9 and TRBJ1-5, the complete variable domain reads DTGVSQNPRHKITKRGQNVTFRCDPISEHNRLYWYRQTLGQGPEFLTYFQNEAQLEKSRLLSDRFSAERPKGSFSTLEIQRTEQGDSAMYLCASSPSGRDNQPQHFGDGTRLSIL.

V and J are TRBV7-6 and TRBJ2-7; D may match TRBD1 or TRBD2 (7 bases each). CDR3 size: 14 residues. Trimming shortened V by 4 bases and J by 3 bases, and 13 bases separated the two germline ends. CDR1 and CDR2 from the germline V gene are SGHVS and FNYEAQ. The CDR3 protein is CASSSQGGGYEQYF. The CDR3 DNA sequence: TGTGCCAGCAGCTCCCAGGGGGGGGGCTACGAGCAGTACTTC.

The chain couples TRBV6-5 to TRBJ2-1, with TRBD1 matching over 8 bases. The germline V gene has CDR1 MNHEY and CDR2 SVGAGI. V dropped 1 base and J dropped 7; count of bases not matched to a gene: 9. This CDR3 contains 16 residues. CDR3 in amino acids: CASSYFGTGLANEQFF. The CDR3 DNA reads TGTGCCAGCAGTTACTTTGGGACAGGCCTCGCTAATGAGCAGTTCTTC.

The V gene is TRBV6-5, the J gene TRBJ2-7, with TRBD2 as a possible D gene (6 bases). CDR1 and CDR2 (germline): MNHEY, SVGAGI. V lost 4 bases to trimming and J lost 3 bases, with 10 bases between them. This CDR3 contains 13 residues. Written as DNA, the CDR3 is TGTGCCAGCAGTTTGGGACTGCGCTACGAGCAGTACTTC. Protein product: CASSLGLRYEQYF.

In its sample, this clone was seen once. The chain uses TRBV27 and TRBJ2-3, with D possibly being TRBD2 (6 bases). CDR3 length equals 13 residues. V lost 6 bases and J lost 1, with 8 bases in between. Germline V gene lookup returns CDR1 MNHEY and CDR2 SMNVEV (reference sequence). The CDR3 region has the DNA TGTGCCAGCAGGCCTAGCGGCACAGATACGCAGTATTTT. It specifies CASRPSGTDTQYF.

This clone was counted between two and nine times. This CDR3 is CASSDRIYGYTF. For the CDR3, the DNA is TGTGCCAGCAGTGACAGGATCTATGGCTACACCTTC. The chain recombines TRBV6-1 with TRBJ1-2, with D unclear. V was cut by 3 bases and J by 4 bases, with 6 bases left in between. The CDR3 totals 12 residues. The germline V gene has CDR1 MNHNS and CDR2 SASEGT.

CDR3 sequence: CSVVVSGSSYNEQFF. CDR3 sequence (DNA): TGCAGCGTTGTAGTTAGCGGGAGTTCCTACAATGAGCAGTTCTTC. The chain couples TRBV29-1 to TRBJ2-1, with 9 nucleotides matching TRBD2. The CDR3 extends over 15 amino acids. After removal of 4 bases from V and 1 base from J, the junction contained 5 bases not matched to a gene. Germline CDR1 SQVTM, CDR2 ANQGSEA.

CDR3 in amino acids: CASSLDLFEKLFF. In DNA form, the CDR3 reads TGTGCCAGCAGCTTAGACTTATTTGAAAAACTGTTTTTT. This chain joins TRBV7-9 and TRBJ1-4; D gene uncertain. Trimming took 1 base from V and 7 from J, leaving 7 bases between them. This CDR3 comprises 13 residues. The germline gives CDR1 SEHNR, CDR2 FQNEAQ (reference sequence).

The rearrangement uses TRBV7-2 and TRBJ2-3; D unresolved. Trimming stripped 5 bases from V and 0 bases from J, with 9 bases between. The germline V gene has CDR1 SGHTA and CDR2 FQGNSA. The CDR3 is 14 residues long. The CDR3: CASSLMTSTDTQYF. The CDR3 DNA reads as TGTGCCAGCAGCCTTATGACTAGCACAGATACGCAGTATTTT.

This clone was recorded once. The sample carries other DNA sequences with the same CDR3. The chain has TRBV27 and TRBJ2-7; TRBD2 might be the D (6 bases). V dropped 5 bases and J dropped 0 bases, with 11 bases sitting between them. Germline lookup yields CDR1 MNHEY and CDR2 SMNVEV (reference sequence). The CDR3 runs to 14 residues. CDR3 sequence (DNA): TGTGCCAGCAGTCCGGGACTTTCCTCCTACGAGCAGTACTTC. The encoded protein is CASSPGLSSYEQYF.

This clone was found once. This chain connects TRBV30 to TRBJ2-7; 7 nucleotides align to TRBD1. Germline-derived CDR1 and CDR2 are GTSNPN and SVGIG (reference sequence). The CDR3 spans 14 residues. Germline trimming cut 5 bases from V and 4 bases from J; bases unmatched to any gene: 11. As DNA, the CDR3 is TGTGCCTGGGGAACCCGGGACAGCAAATACGAGCAGTACTTC. The encoded protein is CAWGTRDSKYEQYF.

V is TRBV5-5 and J is TRBJ1-2; no definite D call. V lost 4 bases, J lost 4 bases, and 14 bases lay in between. The germline CDR1 and CDR2 sequences are SGHKS and YYEKEE (reference sequence). CDR3 length equals 14 residues. The CDR3 nucleotides are TGTGCCAGCAGCCTGACTGGAGGTCTCTATGGCTACACCTTC. This sequence encodes CASSLTGGLYGYTF. Full variable domain (rest looked up from reference TRBV5-5 and TRBJ1-2): DAGVTQSPTHLIKTRGQQVTLRCSPISGHKSVSWYQQVLGQGPQFIFQYYEKEERGRGNFPDRFSARQFPNYSSELNVNALLLGDSALYLCASSLTGGLYGYTFGSGTRLTVV.

V is TRBV4-3 and J is TRBJ2-5, with 7 bases identical to TRBD1. The germline CDR1 and CDR2 sequences are LGHNA and YSLEER. J was trimmed by 7 bases and V by 0 bases; bases with no gene match: 5. This CDR3 contains 14 residues. The CDR3, as DNA: TGCGCCAGCAGCCAAGACAGGGGGTCAGGGACCCAGTACTTC. Translated: CASSQDRGSGTQYF.

The chain couples TRBV19 to TRBJ2-7, with 12 positions matching TRBD1. CDR3 length equals 16 residues. Losses at the gene ends were 5 bases for V and 3 bases for J; bases not matched to a gene: 8. Germline V CDR1 and CDR2: LNHDA, SQIVND (reference sequence). The CDR3 protein is CASSPGQGAFFYEQYF. The CDR3 bases are TGTGCCAGTAGTCCGGGACAGGGGGCTTTTTTCTACGAGCAGTACTTC.